These 15 T cell receptor beta chains originate from one sample sequenced in a study of blood T cell repertoires in COVID-19. Profiling relied on immunoSEQ multiplex PCR, and the TCRdb table lists in-frame clones only, not all of them. The sample gives approximately 170,000 clones, about 85% of which show up once; approximately 8% is in the top ten. Sequencing was performed on PBMCs or T cells enriched from blood (not recorded which). The receptors shown here come from a woman between 45 and 65 years old who had recovered from COVID-19.

This rearrangement joins TRBV7-2 to TRBJ1-6; tentative D call: TRBD1 (5 bases). Germline V gene lookup returns CDR1 SGHTA and CDR2 FQGNSA. V was clipped by 1 base and J by 7 bases, with 8 bases between them. The length of the CDR3 is 14 residues. The CDR3 DNA follows: TGTGCCAGCAGCTTAGTACGGGGGAATTCACCCCTCCACTTT. This sequence encodes CASSLVRGNSPLHF.

The chain couples TRBV6-5 to TRBJ2-3; TRBD1 aligns across 8 bases. Germline CDR1 and CDR2: MNHEY and SVGAGI. V gave up 9 bases and J gave up 6 bases; unmatched junction bases: 11. This CDR3 spans 14 amino acids. DNA of the CDR3: TGTGCCAGTGCAACAGGGGGAACTCGGGATACGCAGTATTTT. Protein product: CASATGGTRDTQYF.

The chain combines TRBV10-3 with TRBJ1-4; TRBD1 matches 9 bases. V lost 4 bases, J lost 11 bases, and 8 bases stayed unmatched. From germline, CDR1 is ENHRY and CDR2 SYGVKD. This CDR3 comprises 14 residues. In DNA, the CDR3 is TGTGCCATCAGTGGGACAGGGGCGTTGGAGAAACTGTTTTTT. It codes for CAISGTGALEKLFF.

J is TRBJ2-7 and V is TRBV4-3; TRBD2 matches at 13 bases. CDR3 length: 18 amino acids. Germline lookup yields CDR1 LGHNA and CDR2 YSLEER. V was clipped by 0 bases and J by 0 bases; unmatched bases: 5. Here the CDR3 DNA reads TGCGCCAGCAGCCAAGATTGGGGACTAGCGGGGAGCTCCTACGAGCAGTACTTC. This codes for CASSQDWGLAGSSYEQYF.

The chain has TRBV29-1 and TRBJ1-1, with TRBD1 matching 7 bases. V was pared by 4 bases and J by 2 bases, with 10 bases of the junction left unmatched. The CDR3 runs to 15 residues. CDR1 is SQVTM and CDR2 is ANQGSEA in the germline V gene. This CDR3 reads CSVGSGGTANTEAFF. Here the CDR3 DNA reads TGCAGCGTTGGGTCGGGGGGGACAGCCAACACTGAAGCTTTCTTT. The full variable domain, rest sourced from reference TRBV29-1 and TRBJ1-1, is SAVISQKPSRDICQRGTSLTIQCQVDSQVTMMFWYRQQPGQSLTLIATANQGSEATYESGFVIDKFPISRPNLTFSTLTVSNMSPEDSSIYLCSVGSGGTANTEAFFGQGTRLTVV.

This chain joins TRBV13 and TRBJ2-2, with 8 bases fitting TRBD1. V lost 5 bases and J lost 6; bases outside the gene matches: 5. Germline loops: CDR1 PRHDT, CDR2 FYEKMQ (reference sequence). The CDR3 spans 14 residues. The CDR3 region is CASSEKDRAGELFF. CDR3 sequence (DNA): TGTGCCAGCAGCGAAAAGGACAGGGCCGGGGAGCTGTTTTTT.

This clone came up a few times. CDR3 residues: CASRGLRGNSPLHF. CDR3 DNA sequence: TGTGCCAGCAGGGGGTTAAGGGGTAATTCACCCCTCCACTTT. J is TRBJ1-6 and V is TRBV7-2; D is possibly TRBD1 (5 bases). The CDR3 consists of 14 residues. CDR1 SGHTA and CDR2 FQGNSA come from the germline V gene. V lost 6 bases to trimming and J lost 6 bases, with 12 bases between them.

The count of this clone is one. This rearrangement joins TRBV3-1 (or the pseudogene TRBV3-2) to TRBJ2-1; 8 nucleotides align to TRBD2. There are 14 residues in the CDR3. Germline trimming cut 9 bases from V and 7 bases from J; bases unmatched to any gene: 11. The germline gives CDR1 LGHDT, CDR2 YNNKEL (reference sequence). CDR3 coding DNA: TGTGCCAGTGGAAAAGCGGGGGTTATGAATGAGCAGTTCTTC. Protein sequence: CASGKAGVMNEQFF.

The V gene is TRBV2, the J gene TRBJ2-5, with 7 positions matching TRBD1. The CDR3 totals 15 residues. Germline-derived CDR1 and CDR2 are SNHLY and FYNNEI. Trimming at V came to 1 base and at J to 2 bases, leaving 4 bases not matched to a gene. The chain's CDR3 is CASSEGGGRQETQYF. The CDR3 DNA is TGTGCCAGCAGTGAAGGAGGGGGCCGACAAGAGACCCAGTACTTC. The variable domain in full, with the rest retrieved from reference TRBV2 and TRBJ2-5, is EPEVTQTPSHQVTQMGQEVILRCVPISNHLYFYWYRQILGQKVEFLVSFYNNEISEKSEIFDDQFSVERPDGSNFTLKIRSTKLEDSAMYFCASSEGGGRQETQYFGPGTRLLVL.

V and J are TRBV6-5 and TRBJ1-2; the D gene is possibly TRBD1 (5 bases). The germline V gene has CDR1 MNHEY and CDR2 SVGAGI. This CDR3 is built from 16 residues. Trimming left V 2 bases short and J 2 bases short, with 15 bases between. This CDR3 reads CASSYTAGGENYGYTF. DNA of the CDR3: TGTGCCAGCAGTTACACAGCCGGGGGGGAGAACTATGGCTACACCTTC.

This chain connects TRBV24-1 to TRBJ2-2; 12 bases align to TRBD2. After removal of 2 bases from V and 0 bases from J, the junction contained 15 bases not matched to a gene. CDR1 is KGHDR, CDR2 SFDVKD, per germline. CDR3 length equals 22 residues. The CDR3 reads CATSDYASPKTSGGPNTGELFF. The CDR3 DNA is TGTGCCACCAGTGATTACGCTTCTCCCAAGACTAGCGGGGGCCCGAACACCGGGGAGCTGTTTTTT.

This clone was found a few times. The chain has TRBV14 and TRBJ1-2; no clear D. V was shortened by 2 bases and J by 1 base, with 5 bases between the two germline ends. The CDR3 is made up of 13 amino acids. From germline, CDR1 is SGHDN and CDR2 FVKESK. The CDR3 DNA sequence: TGTGCCAGCAGCCAACCTAATAACTATGGCTACACCTTC. Its protein is CASSQPNNYGYTF.

The CDR3 DNA is TGTGCCAGCAGCCCCAGTGGGGGGTCGGACCAGCCCCAGCATTTT. It specifies CASSPSGGSDQPQHF. This chain uses TRBV7-8 with TRBJ1-5, with a tentative D call TRBD1 (5 bases). V shed 5 bases and J shed 7 bases, with 18 bases lying between them. The CDR3 is 15 residues long. Germline CDR1 is SGHVS and CDR2 is FQNEAQ.

This chain links TRBV19 with TRBJ2-1; 8 nucleotides agree with TRBD2. Germline-derived CDR1 and CDR2 are LNHDA and SQIVND (reference sequence). The CDR3 is made up of 15 amino acids. V shed 3 bases and J 2 bases; nucleotides not matched to a gene: 3. The CDR3 DNA sequence: TGTGCCAGTAGTATTACTAGCGGTCCCTACAATGAGCAGTTCTTC. Protein product: CASSITSGPYNEQFF. Full variable domain (remainder filled in from reference TRBV19 and TRBJ2-1): DGGITQSPKYLFRKEGQNVTLSCEQNLNHDAMYWYRQDPGQGLRLIYYSQIVNDFQKGDIAEGYSVSREKKESFPLTVTSAQKNPTAFYLCASSITSGPYNEQFFGPGTRLTVL.

The chain joins TRBV27 to TRBJ2-1; 8 bases align to TRBD2. J was trimmed by 5 bases and V by 2 bases; bases with no gene match: 5. This CDR3 is built from 15 residues. Germline-derived CDR1 and CDR2 are MNHEY and SMNVEV (reference sequence). CDR3 DNA: TGTGCCAGCAGTTTACCCGGGACTAGACACAATGAGCAGTTCTTC. Protein: CASSLPGTRHNEQFF.